The 15 T cell receptor beta chains listed next were all sequenced from one sample in a study of blood T cells in healthy people across ages. PCR was performed a second time for about 7 to 11 cycles using a sample-barcoded 5' primer and a J-beta primer mix. TCRdb ran MiXCR on the 5' RACE reads and lists one entry per CDR3 protein. Of 800,000 to 950,000 distinct CDR3 sequences in the sample, roughly 52% were seen once. The material sequenced was blood. These receptors came from a man aged 30 to 39 in good health.

About this clonotype: A junction boundary mismatches the germline segment, possibly from a read error. J is TRBJ2-4 and V is TRBV6-1, with D possibly matching TRBD2 (7 bases). This CDR3 is 18 amino acids long. Germline-derived CDR1 and CDR2 are MNHNS and SASEGT. CDR3 nucleotide sequence: TGTGCCAGCAGGGATTGGGCCTCGGGGGGCTTAGCCAAAGACATTCAGTACTTC. Amino acid sequence: CASRDWASGGLAKDIQYF.

The genes are TRBV15 and TRBJ1-2; 8 nucleotides line up with TRBD1. Trimming removed 5 bases from V and 4 bases from J; junction bases left unmatched: 9. Germline V CDR1 and CDR2: LNHNV, YYDKDF (reference sequence). This CDR3 has 15 residues. The CDR3 nucleotides read TGTGCCACCAGCCTACCGGGACAGGCTCGCTATGGCTACACCTTC. Protein product: CATSLPGQARYGYTF.

V gene TRBV6-5 combines with J gene TRBJ1-1; D not certain. V was trimmed by 4 bases and J by 0 bases, leaving 6 bases between them. CDR1 is MNHEY, CDR2 SVGAGI, per germline. The CDR3 has 13 amino acids. The CDR3 region is CASSLLLNTEAFF. DNA for the CDR3: TGTGCCAGCAGTTTGCTCTTGAACACTGAAGCTTTCTTT.

The chain carries TRBV6-1 and TRBJ1-5, with a tentative D call TRBD1 (5 bases). From germline, CDR1 is MNHNS and CDR2 SASEGT. The V end was cut by 3 bases, the J end by 0 bases, with 15 bases between. The CDR3 consists of 17 residues. CDR3 protein: CASSEGGWDPSNQPQHF. CDR3 nucleotide sequence: TGTGCCAGCAGTGAGGGAGGATGGGACCCTAGCAATCAGCCCCAGCATTTT.

This chain uses TRBV6-6 with TRBJ2-5; a weak D match, TRBD2 (5 bases). The germline gives CDR1 MNHNY, CDR2 SVGAGI (reference sequence). The CDR3 consists of 11 residues. V lost 3 bases and J lost 12, with 11 bases in between. CDR3 coding DNA: TGTGCCAGCAGTTATAACGCCGGGGAGTACTTC. Translation: CASSYNAGEYF.

This clonotype was detected a few times. The CDR3 DNA is TGTGCCAGCACCCTCGTCCGGGGCTATGGCTACACCTTC. This gives the protein CASTLVRGYGYTF. The rearrangement joins TRBV7-2 to TRBJ1-2; no firm D call. CDR1 is SGHTA and CDR2 is FQGNSA in the germline V gene. CDR3 size: 13 residues. V was shortened by 7 bases and J by 4 bases, with 13 bases between the two germline ends.

This clonotype has only a few counts. This sequence joins TRBV6-2 or TRBV6-3 and TRBJ2-4, with 8 bases fitting TRBD1. With 8 bases clipped from V and 13 bases from J, the junction kept 13 bases outside the gene matches. Germline V lookup: CDR1 MNHEY, CDR2 SVGEGT. This CDR3 comprises 13 residues. CDR3: CASGTGPASEQYF. Here the CDR3 DNA reads TGTGCCAGCGGGACAGGCCCCGCGAGTGAGCAGTACTTC.

The chain employs TRBV5-1 and TRBJ2-5; D unclear. The CDR3 contains 15 residues. Trimming removed 0 bases from V and 11 bases from J, with 20 bases in between. CDR1 SGHRS and CDR2 YFSETQ come from the germline V gene. CDR3 amino acids: CASSLAQQRIGEQYF. CDR3 nucleotide sequence: TGCGCCAGCAGCTTGGCCCAACAGAGGATCGGAGAGCAGTACTTC.

The CDR3 protein is CASSQVERPVGELFF. CDR3 sequence (DNA): TGTGCCAGCAGCCAAGTGGAAAGGCCCGTGGGGGAGCTGTTTTTT. The chain employs TRBV3-1 and TRBJ2-2; D is ambiguous. The ends were cut back, 1 base at V and 8 bases at J, with 14 bases in the middle. Looked up from germline, CDR1 is LGHDT and CDR2 is YNNKEL (reference sequence). CDR3 size: 15 residues.

This chain connects TRBV5-1 to TRBJ1-1, with no clear D. The CDR3 totals 16 residues. V lost 0 bases and J lost 0, with 12 bases in between. The germline V gene encodes CDR1 SGHRS and CDR2 YFSETQ. The DNA of the CDR3 is TGCGCCAGCAGCTTGGGTGCCGCTTTAATGAACACTGAAGCTTTCTTT. Protein sequence: CASSLGAALMNTEAFF.

V and J are TRBV6-1 and TRBJ2-5; 10 nucleotides align to TRBD1. This CDR3 has 15 amino acids. J lost 5 bases, V lost 4 bases, and 7 bases had no gene match. Germline V gives CDR1 MNHNS, CDR2 SASEGT. CDR3 DNA sequence: TGTGCCAGCAGTGGAGGGACAGGGGATGTGGAGACCCAGTACTTC. Its protein product is CASSGGTGDVETQYF.

The CDR3 DNA is TGTGCCAGCAGCTCCCCCGCGGTCTCGGAGACCCAGTACTTC. This sequence encodes CASSSPAVSETQYF. This chain links TRBV7-2 with TRBJ2-5; D remains unclear. CDR3 size: 14 residues. The V gene's germline CDR1 is SGHTA and CDR2 FQGNSA. The ends were cut back, 4 bases at V and 5 bases at J, with 14 bases in the middle.

This clonotype has only a few counts. The CDR3 sequence: CASSMGQSYNEQFF. The CDR3 DNA reads as TGTGCCAGCAGTATGGGACAGTCCTACAATGAGCAGTTCTTC. This chain links TRBV2 with TRBJ2-1; the match to TRBD1 covers 7 bases. CDR1 SNHLY and CDR2 FYNNEI come from the germline V gene. Trimming took 5 bases from V and 1 from J; bases not matched to a gene: 2. This CDR3 is 14 amino acids long.

The V and J genes are TRBV5-1 and TRBJ2-3, with TRBD1 matching over 10 bases. The CDR3 has 15 amino acids. After removal of 6 bases from V and 6 bases from J, the junction contained 10 bases not matched to a gene. Germline V gives CDR1 SGHRS, CDR2 YFSETQ. The CDR3 region is CASNLDRGLGDTQYF. The CDR3 nucleotides are TGCGCCAGCAACCTAGACAGGGGGCTAGGGGATACGCAGTATTTT.

The gene calls are TRBV6-1 and TRBJ1-6; possible D gene TRBD1, 5 bases. The CDR3 extends over 16 amino acids. V was cut by 0 bases and J by 6 bases, with 12 bases left in between. From germline, CDR1 is MNHNS and CDR2 SASEGT. This chain's CDR3 is CASSEALRGSNSPLHF. The CDR3 nucleotides read TGTGCCAGCAGTGAAGCGCTTCGGGGGTCTAATTCACCCCTCCACTTT.